The entry that follows covers one T cell receptor (beta chain) sequence. Its antigen is currently not known. Within one base of it there is no much larger clone, and no base qualities were kept. These data are taken from a study of vaccination effects on CD4 cells after COVID-19 (dated by TCRdb to 2022 to 2024). Background on the whole study: The ViraFEST assay stimulated PBMC with viral peptide pools and then used TCR sequencing to identify antigen-specific CD4+ T cell clonotypes by expansion. A few million PBMC per well were cultured with approximately 10 ug/ml peptides in IMDM containing approximately 4.7% human AB serum, approximately 9.9 IU/ml IL-2 and gentamicin. The Oncomine TCR Beta short-read assay on an Illumina iSeq 100 was used to sequence cultures from other donors in the study. Across the study, the median time from the second dose to post-vaccine sampling was 72 days (range 14 to 241). In both COVID-19 convalescent patients and infection-naive vaccine recipients, the study compared SARS-CoV-2 spike-specific CD4+ TCR repertoires from before mRNA vaccination with those from after it. After vaccination, three convalescent patients were sampled both early (day +14) and late (day +241, +227, +161 respectively). A total of 10 COVID-19 convalescent patients and a few SARS-CoV-2-naive healthy vaccine recipients were included in the full study.

Library preparation was by the immunoSEQ multiplex PCR assay. DNA from the CD4+ T cells that had been cultured and isolated underwent TCR beta CDR3 sequencing. Turning to the authors' computational methods: The analysis removed non-productive TCR sequences, trimmed reads to the CDR3 region, and retained only CDR3s that were 7 or more amino acids long. The MANAFEST web app was used to identify antigen-specific clonotypes by comparing expansion in peptide wells with expansion in reference cultures. To count as positive, a clone had to show expansion at FDR<0.05 compared with the reference and with all other wells, an odds ratio above 5, and a frequency above 0.1% in two replicate wells. A clonotype was called cross-reactive if it was significantly expanded both in SARS-CoV-2 spike wells and in at least one common cold coronavirus spike condition. CDR3 similarity was assessed by Levenshtein distance with the stringdist R package, and unrooted trees were built with ape in R 3.6.1. The immuneACCESS repertoire file appears here via TCRdb, limited to in-frame rearrangements. These files lack a portion of the clones; in checked studies, under half of the deficit traces to unresolved V genes, and the cause of the others is not known. The D gene and trimming were derived from the DNA, and the V and J assignments and clone size from that table. The sample has roughly 30,000 clones on record, roughly four fifths of them singletons. 6.6% of the sample rests with the top ten.

V lost 7 bases and J lost 6 bases, and the count of bases not matched to a germline gene is 11. CDR1 and CDR2 are drawn from the germline V gene: SNHLY, FYNNEI. CDR3 length: 15 amino acids, cysteine to phenylalanine. The CDR3 DNA has 45 bases and is translated from base 1. On the study overall, not on this receptor specifically: Clones induced by infection and clones induced by vaccination both contracted markedly at late timepoints after vaccination, which fits with T cell responses waning over time. For convalescent patients, new clones induced by the vaccine made up most of the post-vaccine spike-reactive repertoire, and these new clones were largely distinct from the clones induced by infection. The study was limited by a small number of convalescent patients, and early post-infection timepoints were lacking.

After around 11 days of culture, CD4+ T cells were isolated with the EasySep CD4+ T cell isolation kit. Convalescent patients had PCR-confirmed SARS-CoV-2 infection between March and December 2020, before Alpha, Beta and Delta variants emerged in the United States. Participants received two doses of either the BNT162b2 or the mRNA-1273 mRNA SARS-CoV-2 vaccine. Half of the culture medium was replaced with fresh IL-2-containing medium on days 3 and 7. Unless otherwise noted, each peptide stimulation condition was cultured in triplicate wells. PBMC were separated from whole blood using Ficoll-Paque Plus gradient centrifugation and were then either cryopreserved at -140C or used fresh. The QIAamp micro DNA kit was used to extract genomic DNA from the cultured CD4+ T cells.

Sequencing was performed on CD4+ T cells from PBMCs cultured without peptide, taken after COVID-19 vaccination. This receptor was identified in a human donor who had a prior SARS-CoV-2 infection. The chain couples TRBV2 to TRBJ2-1, and TRBD2 aligns with 8 junction nucleotides. CDR3 protein: CASTPYRGGLNEQFF. The DNA is as follows: TGTGCCAGCACCCCGTATCGGGGGGGACTCAATGAGCAGTTCTTC.